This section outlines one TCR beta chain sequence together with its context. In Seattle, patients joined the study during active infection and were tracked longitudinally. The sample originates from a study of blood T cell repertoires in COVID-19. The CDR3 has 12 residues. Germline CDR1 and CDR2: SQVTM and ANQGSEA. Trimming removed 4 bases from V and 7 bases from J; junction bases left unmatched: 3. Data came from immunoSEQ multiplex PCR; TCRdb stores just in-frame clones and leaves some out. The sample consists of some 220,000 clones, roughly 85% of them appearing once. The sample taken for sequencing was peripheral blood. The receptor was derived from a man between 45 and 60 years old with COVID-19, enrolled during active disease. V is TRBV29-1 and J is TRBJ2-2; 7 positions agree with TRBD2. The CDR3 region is CSVGGRGGELFF. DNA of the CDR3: TGCAGCGTTGGAGGGAGGGGCGGGGAGCTGTTTTTT.